This TCR beta chain was sequenced in a study of PD-L1 blockade in urothelial cancer. Study-wide context: Prior chemotherapy in patients spanned 0 to 3 regimens. Blood samples had a median of around 150,000 T cells. Study outcomes and limitations: Patients with below-median pretreatment blood clonality survived longer.

In regard to this clone: Its matching antigen is unknown.

Every PCR was spiked with synthetic TCR analog templates. Using immunoSEQ multiplex PCR, the repertoire was profiled, and TCRdb retains in-frame clones only, with some absent. The table lists about 30,000 clones, more than 75% of them singletons. J gave up 4 bases and V 10 bases, and 11 bases lay outside the gene matches. This CDR3 region has 15 residues. In germline, CDR1 is MNHEY, CDR2 SMNVEV (reference sequence). This TCR came from a man in his forties or fifties with urothelial cancer. V gene TRBV27 combines with J gene TRBJ2-5; the match to TRBD1 covers 11 bases. The sequencing used PBMCs, collected around atezolizumab (anti-PD-L1) treatment. For the CDR3, the DNA is TGTGCCACACGGACAGGGGGCTATCGACGAGAGACCCAGTACTTC. Translation: CATRTGGYRRETQYF.